This TCR beta chain was retrieved from a study of cytotoxic CD8 clonotypes in ibrutinib-treated CLL. Overall study results and limits: The clonality went up when patients responded to ibrutinib and dropped back toward baseline at progression.

The V segment lost 4 bases and the J segment 6 bases; nucleotides outside the gene matches: 9. The CDR3 spans 15 residues. Germline V CDR1 and CDR2: SGDLS, YYNGEE. Comments on this clone: Its antigen is unknown.

Generated by immunoSEQ multiplex PCR, the TCRdb table keeps only in-frame clones and is missing some. Among some 200,000 clones listed, roughly 72% were seen once. This clonotype originated in a human donor with chronic lymphocytic leukemia. The rearrangement uses TRBV9 and TRBJ2-1; 8 positions agree with TRBD2. Sample: PBMCs, taken after 24 months of ibrutinib treatment. CDR3 sequence: CASSPAGTSSNEQFF. In DNA, the CDR3 is TGTGCCAGCAGCCCCGCCGGGACTAGTTCCAATGAGCAGTTCTTC.